This TCR beta chain was captured in a study of beta chain features in type 1 diabetes. The investigators reverse transcribed all of the isolated RNA, so they sequenced expressed TCRB transcripts. An average of about 3.57 million reads was obtained for naive, central memory and regulatory T cell samples. The table came from immunoSEQ multiplex PCR; TCRdb's copy has only in-frame clones and leaves some out. The sample includes 630,000 or so clones, around 15% of them seen just once. Every donor had blood drawn once into heparin, around 120 mL on average. Regarding the study as a whole: Moderately but significantly shorter TCRB CDR3s were found in Type 1 diabetes patients in all four CD4+ subsets. Type 1 diabetes patients showed fewer insertions and more deletions at VDJ junctions.

Germline V gives CDR1 GTSNPN, CDR2 SVGIG (reference sequence). The length of the CDR3 is 15 residues. V dropped 3 bases and J dropped 2; count of bases not matched to a gene: 7. Turning to this clone: The antigen is not known.

The V and J genes are TRBV30 and TRBJ2-5; 9 nucleotides agree with TRBD2. The clonotype comes from a man between 18 and 29 years old with type 1 diabetes. The sample consisted of naive CD4+ T cells from blood. In DNA form, the CDR3 reads TGTGCCTGGAGCTTGGGTAGCGGGGGACAAGAGACCCAGTACTTC. Amino acid sequence: CAWSLGSGGQETQYF.